This TCR beta chain was sequenced for a study of T cell responses to AZD1222 COVID-19 vaccine. General study results and limits: Vaccine-related CD4 TCRs covered spike, predominating at 160-218 and 743-854. Only 5 to 7 AZD1222 recipients tested seropositive at baseline. In a largely white British group with more females than males, clonal diversity was possibly underestimated. The study reported that nearly half of spike-specific TCRs target unmutated variant regions.

On this clone itself: Its antigen is undetermined.

The table came from immunoSEQ multiplex PCR; TCRdb's copy has only in-frame clones and leaves some out. The sample has more than 110,000 clones, 80% to 95% seen once. Sample: peripheral blood, taken on day 0 of AZD1222 vaccination. The TCR sequence derives from an adult in good health.

The chain's CDR3 is CASSRPTGGYTF. The CDR3 region has the DNA TGTGCCAGCAGCCGCCCGACGGGGGGCTACACCTTC. The chain combines TRBV7-2 with TRBJ1-2; D remains ambiguous. Germline assignment: CDR1 SGHTA and CDR2 FQGNSA. The V and J ends lost 5 bases and 8 bases respectively, with 12 bases between them. The CDR3 loop spans 12 amino acids.